Listed below are T cell receptor beta chains from one sample, sequenced in a study of regulatory T cells in long-lasting Graves disease. TCRdb independently ran MiXCR on the multiplex PCR reads; one entry per CDR3 protein. The table has about 430,000 distinct CDR3 sequences, 20% to 25% seen once. The sample was peripheral blood mononuclear cells (PBMCs), taken when the disease was refractory, from a patient treated with antithyroid drugs. The origin of the receptors is a female donor with Graves disease. The CDR3 runs from the conserved cysteine through the conserved F or W. The order of the fields is V gene, clone size, D gene, J gene, CDR3 protein, CDR3 DNA. A D gene is named only where the DNA matches it firmly. Clone size appears in some rows only: once, few, many, or a class for an expanded clone.

TRBV7-9	NA	NA	TRBJ1-1	CASSPAGTLNTEAFF	TGTGCCAGCAGCCCAGCCGGGACTTTGAACACTGAAGCTTTCTTT
TRBV7-2	few	NA	TRBJ2-7	CASARTPLADEQYF	TGTGCCAGCGCCCGGACACCGTTGGCGGACGAGCAGTACTTC
TRBV7-8	NA	TRBD2	TRBJ2-3	CASSQREKDTQYF	TGTGCCAGCAGCCAGCGGGAGAAAGATACGCAGTATTTT
TRBV12-3/TRBV12-4	NA	NA	TRBJ2-7	CASSLYQNSYEQYF	TGTGCCAGCAGCTTATATCAGAACTCCTACGAGCAGTACTTC
TRBV3-1	few	NA	TRBJ1-4	CASSLRGAKREKLFF	TGTGCCAGCAGCCTCCGGGGGGCTAAGCGTGAAAAACTGTTTTTT
TRBV18	NA	TRBD1	TRBJ1-1	CASSPGRNGQGRGAFF	TGTGCCAGCTCACCAGGTCGTAATGGACAGGGGAGGGGAGCTTTCTTT
TRBV5-4	NA	NA	TRBJ1-1	CASSLSATGNTEAFF	TGTGCCAGCAGCTTGAGCGCGACAGGGAACACTGAAGCTTTCTTT
TRBV30	few	NA	TRBJ1-4	CAWSETEKLFF	TGTGCCTGGAGTGAGACAGAAAAACTGTTTTTT
TRBV3-1	many	NA	TRBJ1-2	CASSQPRSGYTF	TGTGCCAGCAGCCAGCCCCGTAGTGGCTACACCTTC
TRBV5-6	NA	TRBD1	TRBJ1-1	CASSEGQGMNTEAFF	TGTGCCAGCAGCGAGGGACAGGGCATGAACACTGAAGCTTTCTTT
TRBV19	few	TRBD1	TRBJ2-3	CASSPDRAWSKETDTQYF	TGTGCCAGTAGTCCCGACAGGGCCTGGTCAAAAGAGACTGATACGCAGTATTTT
TRBV5-1	few	TRBD1	TRBJ2-5	CASSKPGQGEETQYF	TGCGCCAGCAGCAAACCGGGACAGGGAGAGGAGACCCAGTACTTC
TRBV27	many	NA	TRBJ2-7	CASDLPGGTTYEQYF	TGTGCCAGCGATCTCCCTGGCGGGACAACCTACGAGCAGTACTTC
TRBV25-1	NA	TRBD2	TRBJ2-5	CASSSGGGAGVRETQYF	TGTGCCAGCAGTTCGGGGGGGGGGGCAGGGGTTCGGGAGACCCAGTACTTC
TRBV6-1	NA	TRBD2	TRBJ2-2	CASTFGLAGIGELFF	TGTGCCAGCACCTTCGGACTAGCGGGTATAGGGGAGCTGTTTTTT
TRBV2	many	NA	TRBJ1-1	CASNSKDRNTEAFF	TGTGCCAGCAACTCCAAGGACCGGAACACTGAAGCTTTCTTT
TRBV12-3/TRBV12-4	many	TRBD1	TRBJ2-7	CASSGGTGGYEQYF	TGTGCCAGCAGCGGCGGGACAGGGGGATACGAGCAGTACTTC
TRBV4-1	NA	NA	TRBJ1-1	CASSQDRGGAEAFF	TGCGCCAGCAGCCAAGACAGGGGAGGCGCTGAAGCTTTCTTT
TRBV5-1	few	NA	TRBJ2-1	CASSLGLALRNEQFF	TGCGCCAGCAGCTTGGGGCTAGCGCTACGCAATGAGCAGTTCTTC
TRBV3-1	many	NA	TRBJ1-1	CASSHGTPNTEAFF	TGTGCCAGCAGCCATGGGACCCCGAACACTGAAGCTTTCTTT
TRBV19	few	NA	TRBJ1-1	CASSTVELTEAFF	TGTGCCAGTAGCACGGTGGAGCTCACTGAAGCTTTCTTT
TRBV6-4	few	TRBD1	TRBJ2-1	CASSDSGQGRNEQFF	TGTGCCAGCAGTGACTCAGGACAGGGACGCAATGAGCAGTTCTTC
TRBV20-1	many	NA	TRBJ1-1	CSARDRSGAGTEAFF	TGCAGTGCTAGAGATCGTTCAGGGGCCGGGACTGAAGCTTTCTTT
TRBV27	many	NA	TRBJ1-3	CASSLSGSKGNTIYF	TGTGCCAGCAGTTTATCAGGGTCGAAGGGAAACACCATATATTTT
TRBV7-2	many	NA	TRBJ2-5	CASSSAPVQETQYF	TGTGCCAGCAGCTCAGCTCCAGTACAAGAGACCCAGTACTTC
TRBV29-1	many	TRBD1	TRBJ1-2	CSVGQGRYGYTF	TGCAGCGTTGGACAGGGGCGATATGGCTACACCTTC
TRBV5-4	NA	NA	TRBJ2-2	CASSPGALTGELFF	TGTGCCAGCAGCCCCGGGGCGCTGACCGGGGAGCTGTTTTTT
TRBV2	many	NA	TRBJ1-5	CASSPHLTGLEEPQHF	TGTGCCAGCAGTCCCCACTTAACAGGGCTGGAGGAGCCCCAGCATTTT
TRBV27	many	TRBD2	TRBJ2-5	CASSLSDGTSGRAETQYF	TGTGCCAGCAGTTTATCGGACGGGACTAGCGGGAGGGCCGAGACCCAGTACTTC
TRBV12-3/TRBV12-4	many	NA	TRBJ1-5	CASRQTTPTGNQPQHF	TGTGCCAGCAGGCAGACTACACCGACTGGCAATCAGCCCCAGCATTTT
TRBV11-3	many	NA	TRBJ2-5	CASSPGGYQETQYF	TGTGCCAGCAGCCCCGGCGGATACCAAGAGACCCAGTACTTC
TRBV29-1	NA	NA	TRBJ1-2	CSVVLSGIGGFGYTF	TGCAGCGTTGTTTTATCGGGCATTGGGGGATTCGGCTACACCTTC
TRBV2	few	NA	TRBJ2-1	CASSEVRDGYNEQFF	TGTGCCAGCAGTGAAGTCCGGGACGGATACAATGAGCAGTTCTTC
TRBV3-1	once	TRBD1	TRBJ1-1	CASSRRQGALNPEAFF	TGTGCCAGCAGCCGGCGACAGGGGGCGCTTAACCCTGAAGCTTTCTTT
TRBV3-1	many	TRBD1	TRBJ2-7	CASSPPTGSYEQYF	TGTGCCAGCAGCCCCCCGACAGGGTCCTACGAGCAGTACTTC
TRBV28	many	TRBD1	TRBJ2-7	CASTLRQGIHEQYF	TGTGCCAGCACCCTTCGACAGGGAATCCACGAGCAGTACTTC
TRBV14	NA	NA	TRBJ2-7	CASSRSPDEQYF	TGTGCCAGCAGCCGATCCCCTGACGAGCAGTACTTC
TRBV3-1	NA	TRBD1	TRBJ1-5	CASSQRTGSDQPQHF	TGTGCCAGCAGCCAAAGGACAGGTAGCGATCAGCCCCAGCATTTT
TRBV27	many	TRBD1	TRBJ1-1	CASRGQGATEAFF	TGTGCCAGCAGGGGACAGGGGGCAACTGAAGCTTTCTTT
TRBV15	many	NA	TRBJ2-7	CATSRGRSDEQYF	TGTGCCACCAGCAGAGGCCGTAGCGACGAGCAGTACTTC
TRBV27	many	NA	TRBJ1-1	CASSLRTLGDTEAFF	TGTGCCAGCAGTTTAAGGACGCTGGGGGACACTGAAGCTTTCTTT
TRBV28	many	TRBD2	TRBJ2-7	CASSFSQREFDEQYF	TGTGCCAGCAGTTTCTCCCAGCGGGAGTTCGACGAGCAGTACTTC
TRBV2	many	TRBD1	TRBJ1-2	CASSPDREGGYTF	TGTGCCAGCTCCCCGGACAGGGAAGGAGGCTACACCTTC
TRBV2	few	TRBD1	TRBJ2-1	CASRRQGAVNEQFF	TGTGCCAGCAGACGACAGGGGGCGGTCAATGAGCAGTTCTTC
TRBV5-1	few	NA	TRBJ1-1	CASSLDRASTTEAFF	TGCGCCAGCAGCTTGGATCGGGCCTCTACTACTGAAGCTTTCTTT
TRBV5-5	many	TRBD2	TRBJ2-7	CASSFSPGLAGLGEQYF	TGTGCCAGCAGCTTTTCACCGGGACTAGCGGGACTCGGCGAGCAGTACTTC
TRBV28	many	TRBD1	TRBJ1-4	CASSSQGAPNEKLFF	TGTGCCAGCAGTTCACAGGGGGCGCCTAATGAAAAACTGTTTTTT
TRBV29-1	few	TRBD1	TRBJ2-7	CSVLGGTGGTREQYF	TGCAGCGTGCTGGGGGGGACAGGGGGAACGCGAGAGCAGTACTTC
TRBV24-1	few	NA	TRBJ2-7	CATSPKTSRREQYF	TGTGCCACCAGTCCCAAGACTAGTCGCAGGGAGCAGTACTTC
TRBV28	NA	NA	TRBJ2-7	CAISNGLLSYEQYF	TGTGCCATCTCGAACGGACTACTCTCCTACGAGCAGTACTTC
TRBV6-1	NA	TRBD2	TRBJ2-7	CASSEGLAGGVLYEQYF	TGTGCCAGCAGTGAAGGGCTAGCGGGAGGGGTCCTCTACGAGCAGTACTTC
TRBV28	many	NA	TRBJ2-1	CASRGSGHNLYDEQFF	TGTGCCAGCAGGGGGAGCGGGCATAACCTTTACGATGAGCAGTTCTTC
TRBV5-6	few	NA	TRBJ2-7	CASSAGTLEGYEQYF	TGTGCCAGCAGTGCCGGGACGCTCGAAGGCTACGAGCAGTACTTC
TRBV20-1	NA	NA	TRBJ2-7	CSATAGGGAYEQYF	TGCAGTGCTACCGCAGGGGGAGGCGCCTACGAGCAGTACTTC
TRBV28	NA	TRBD2	TRBJ2-3	CASSLLAGDTQYF	TGTGCCAGCAGCCTCCTAGCGGGAGATACGCAGTATTTT
TRBV28	many	TRBD2	TRBJ2-5	CASSLSLAGGPRSPQYF	TGTGCCAGCAGTTTGAGTCTAGCGGGAGGACCAAGATCCCCCCAGTACTTC
TRBV2	few	NA	TRBJ2-1	CASRGGGVEQFF	TGTGCCAGCAGGGGAGGGGGGGTTGAGCAGTTCTTC
TRBV20-1	few	NA	TRBJ1-1	CSARDARGEGTEAFF	TGCAGTGCTAGAGATGCGAGGGGTGAGGGCACTGAAGCTTTCTTT
TRBV28	many	NA	TRBJ1-2	CASSSQRTNYGYTF	TGTGCCAGCAGTTCACAAAGAACTAACTATGGCTACACCTTC